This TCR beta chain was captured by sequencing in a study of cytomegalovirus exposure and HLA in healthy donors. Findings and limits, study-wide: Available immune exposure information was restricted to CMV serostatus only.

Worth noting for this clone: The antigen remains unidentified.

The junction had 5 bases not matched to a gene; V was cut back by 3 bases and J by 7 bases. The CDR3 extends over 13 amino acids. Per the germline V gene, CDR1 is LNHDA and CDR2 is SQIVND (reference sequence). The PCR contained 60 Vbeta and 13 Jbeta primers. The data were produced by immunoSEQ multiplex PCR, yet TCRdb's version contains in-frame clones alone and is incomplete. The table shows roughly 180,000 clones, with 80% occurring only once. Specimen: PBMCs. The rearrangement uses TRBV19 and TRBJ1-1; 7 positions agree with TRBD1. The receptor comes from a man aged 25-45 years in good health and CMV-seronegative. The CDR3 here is CASSISGGGEAFF. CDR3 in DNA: TGTGCCAGTAGTATTTCAGGGGGAGGTGAAGCTTTCTTT.